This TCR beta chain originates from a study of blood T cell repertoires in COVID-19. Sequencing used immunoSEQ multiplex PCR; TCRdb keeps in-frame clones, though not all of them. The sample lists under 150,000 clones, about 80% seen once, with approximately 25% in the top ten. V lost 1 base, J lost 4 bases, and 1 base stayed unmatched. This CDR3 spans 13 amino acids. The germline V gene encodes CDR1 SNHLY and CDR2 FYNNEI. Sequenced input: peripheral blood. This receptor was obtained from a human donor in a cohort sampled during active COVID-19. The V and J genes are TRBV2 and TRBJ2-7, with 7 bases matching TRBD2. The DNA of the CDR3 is TGTGCCAGCAGTGAAGGGACTAGTTACGAGCAGTACTTC. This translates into CASSEGTSYEQYF.